This T cell receptor beta chain originates from a study of beta chain features in type 1 diabetes. Study-level information: On cell yields, gender and age, patients and healthy donors were similar.

Regarding the study as a whole: The study found moderately but significantly shorter TCRB CDR3s in all four CD4+ subsets of Type 1 diabetes patients. Any PCR bias toward short templates would affect both groups alike.

Regarding this clone: Its antigen remains unknown.

Sequencing targeted expressed TCRB transcripts, as all isolated RNA had been reverse transcribed. Around 3.5 million reads on average were seen across naive, central memory and regulatory T cell samples. The table came from immunoSEQ multiplex PCR; TCRdb's copy has only in-frame clones and leaves some out. The profile shows 630,000 or so clones, about an eighth of them singletons. Germline trimming cut 2 bases from V and 4 bases from J; bases unmatched to any gene: 4. Germline CDR1 is SGHTA and CDR2 is FQGNSA. CDR3 length: 15 residues. Sequenced: naive CD4+ T cells from blood. This TCR derives from a man aged 18-30 years with type 1 diabetes. This rearrangement joins TRBV7-2 to TRBJ1-5; 8 nucleotides agree with TRBD1. The CDR3 is CASSLNRGDNQPQHF. The CDR3 DNA reads as TGTGCCAGCAGCTTAAACAGGGGGGATAATCAGCCCCAGCATTTT. The complete variable domain, with remaining parts taken from reference TRBV7-2 and TRBJ1-5, reads GAGVSQSPSNKVTEKGKDVELRCDPISGHTALYWYRQSLGQGLEFLIYFQGNSAPDKSGLPSDRFSAERTGGSVSTLTIQRTQQEDSAVYLCASSLNRGDNQPQHFGDGTRLSIL.